This TCR beta chain stems from a study of STAT5B mutations in CD4+ large granular lymphocyte leukemia. About the research overall: Healthy donors showed HLA-associated enrichment of the CDR3 'QG' motif. Notes on the study in general: Roughly 27% of private leukemic clonotypes occurred rarely in other patients' non-leukemic repertoires.

There are 18 residues in the CDR3. Trimming shortened V by 5 bases and J by 1 base, and 22 bases separated the two germline ends. CDR1 is LNHDA, CDR2 SQIVND, per germline (reference sequence). Buffy coats from healthy blood donors served as controls. The assay was immunoSEQ multiplex PCR, and TCRdb's table has in-frame clones only and misses some. The repertoire holds over 30,000 clones, 76% seen once, with around 7% in the top ten. A note on this clone: Its antigen is not identified.

The chain uses TRBV19 and TRBJ2-3, with D uncertain. The specimen sequenced was CD4+ T cells from blood buffy coats. The TCR sequence derives from a human donor in good health. The CDR3 DNA sequence: TGTGCCAGTAGTTTCAGGCTGGAAGTGGGCCCGGGCACAGATACGCAGTATTTT. Its translation is CASSFRLEVGPGTDTQYF.